The entry below describes one TCR beta chain. Its antigen is not yet known. Base qualities were left out, and no much larger clone turns up one base away. The record originates from a study of blood T cell repertoires in COVID-19 (dated by TCRdb to about 2020). With respect to the entire study: Samples covering the acute and convalescent phases of COVID-19 were provided by collaborators in the United States, Italy and Spain. The material from the prospective study consisted of cDNA or gDNA derived from T cells, B-cell-depleted T cells, or PBMCs. Deeply sampled blood TCRbeta repertoires from subjects exposed to, actively infected with, or recovered from COVID-19 were included in the dataset. The repertoires were made available in a free public database intended to serve as a resource for research on the immune response to SARS-CoV-2. Samples came from the ongoing ImmuneRACE study (first 160 participants) plus 1,254 subjects from 6 global collaborators. A de-identified subject ID, COVID-19 status, age in years and sex were almost always included in the sample metadata. Where available, HLA class I and class II types were obtained from metadata supplied by the sample provider rather than from assay-based typing. Study-wide conclusions, independent of this receptor: The quantity of clinical and demographic metadata differed by source and by participant and was supplied without curation.

TCRbeta CDR3 regions were amplified from genomic DNA by means of the immunoSEQ Assay, a bias-controlled multiplex PCR. Under the source paper's analysis protocol: The number of nucleated cells in each sample was estimated by amplification of reference gene primers within the assay. To quantify the absolute abundance of each unique TCRbeta CDR3 rearrangement, sequence reads were collapsed and filtered. Productive Simpson clonality was computed per sample as the square root of Simpson's diversity index over productive rearrangements. TCRdb stores this immuneACCESS table with in-frame sequences only. Part of the clones is absent; in the studies checked, under half of the shortfall reflects unresolved V genes, and no reason is known for the rest. D and trimming were read from the DNA, whereas the V and J calls and clone size are those reported in that table. For this sample the table gives roughly 97,000 clones, of which more than 80% were detected only once. In total, the top ten clones hold approximately 26% of the sample.

V is cut back by 2 bases and J by 10 bases, with 12 bases in the junction unmatched. The CDR3, from cysteine to phenylalanine, totals 16 residues. The read is trimmed to its CDR3 DNA, 48 bases read in frame from base 1. CDR1 and CDR2 (MNHEY, SVGEGT) derive from the germline V gene. The collaborating institutions used their own protocols to collect whole blood in K2EDTA tubes. For TCRbeta analysis, collaborators shipped samples as frozen whole blood, isolated PBMCs, or DNA extracted from either of those sample types. The TCR sequence derives from a man in his sixties with acute or convalescent COVID-19. The chain was built from TRBV6-2 or TRBV6-3 and TRBJ2-1, with TRBD2 matching 9 junction bases. The sample comprised peripheral blood. The DNA sequence is TGTGCCAGCAGTTACGGCCGGGGCGGGAGGGCCCGCGAGCAGTTCTTC. The translation is CASSYGRGGRAREQFF.